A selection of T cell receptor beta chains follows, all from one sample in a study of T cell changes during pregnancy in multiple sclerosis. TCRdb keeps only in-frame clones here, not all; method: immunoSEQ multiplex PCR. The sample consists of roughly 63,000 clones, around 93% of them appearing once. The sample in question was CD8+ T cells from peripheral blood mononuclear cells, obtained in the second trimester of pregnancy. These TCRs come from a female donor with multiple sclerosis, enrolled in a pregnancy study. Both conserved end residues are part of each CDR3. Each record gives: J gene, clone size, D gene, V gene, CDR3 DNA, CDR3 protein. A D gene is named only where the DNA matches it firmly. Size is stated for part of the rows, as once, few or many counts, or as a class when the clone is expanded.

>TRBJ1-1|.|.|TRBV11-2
TGTGCCAGCAGCTTAAGGCGGGTGGGCACTGAAGCTTTCTTT
CASSLRRVGTEAFF
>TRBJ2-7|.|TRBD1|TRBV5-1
TGCGCCAGCAGCTCGACCGGGACAGACTACGAGCAGTACTTC
CASSSTGTDYEQYF
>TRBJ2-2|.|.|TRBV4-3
TGCGCCAGCAGCCAAGGTTCCAGGGATACCATCGGGGAGCTGTTTTTT
CASSQGSRDTIGELFF
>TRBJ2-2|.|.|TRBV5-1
TGCGCCAGCACCCTCGATAGCGGCTGGACCGGGGAGCTGTTTTTT
CASTLDSGWTGELFF
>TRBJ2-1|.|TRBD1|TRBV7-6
TGTGCCAGCAGCTTCGGCGGAGACAGGGATGAGCAGTTCTTC
CASSFGGDRDEQFF
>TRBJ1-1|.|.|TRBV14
TGTGCCAGCAGTCTTGGGGGCAGTTGGATGAACACTGAAGCTTTCTTT
CASSLGGSWMNTEAFF
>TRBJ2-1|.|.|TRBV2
TGTGCCACGAGGGGGGGGTCAGTCTACAATGAGCAGTTCTTC
CATRGGSVYNEQFF
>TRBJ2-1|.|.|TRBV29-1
TGCAGCGTTGAAGCGGCCTACAATGAGCAGTTCTTC
CSVEAAYNEQFF
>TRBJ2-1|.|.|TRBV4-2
TGTGCCAGCAGCCACGGAGGGCCCAATGAGCAGTTCTTC
CASSHGGPNEQFF
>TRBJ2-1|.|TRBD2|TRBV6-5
TGTGCCAGCAGTTACGGAGCGGGGGGGTCGGATGAGCAGTTCTTC
CASSYGAGGSDEQFF
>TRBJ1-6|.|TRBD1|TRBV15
TGTGCCACCAGCACAGGTAGCGGGACAGTGTTTTCACCCCTCCACTTT
CATSTGSGTVFSPLHF
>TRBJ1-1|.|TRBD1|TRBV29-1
TGCAGCGTTGAAGAGGGACAGGCCCGTGAAGCTTTCTTT
CSVEEGQAREAFF
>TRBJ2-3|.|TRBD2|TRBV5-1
TGCGCCAGCAGCTTAGGACTAGGCACGATGGATACGCAGTATTTT
CASSLGLGTMDTQYF
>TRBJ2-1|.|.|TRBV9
TGTGCCAGCAGCGTAGGGGAGGTCGATGAGCAGTTCTTC
CASSVGEVDEQFF
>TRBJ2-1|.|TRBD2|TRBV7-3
TGTGCCAGCAGCGACGGACTAGCGGGCCCCTACAATGAGCAGTTCTTC
CASSDGLAGPYNEQFF
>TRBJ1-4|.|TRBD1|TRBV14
TGTGCCAGCAGCCACCCGGACAGGGACAATGAAAAACTGTTTTTT
CASSHPDRDNEKLFF
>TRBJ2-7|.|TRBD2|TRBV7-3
TGTGCCAGCAGCTTATCGGGAGGATTTGGGGAGCAGTACTTC
CASSLSGGFGEQYF
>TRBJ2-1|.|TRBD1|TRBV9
TGTGCCAGCAGCGATACGACAGACAGGGTCACCAATGAGCAGTTCTTC
CASSDTTDRVTNEQFF
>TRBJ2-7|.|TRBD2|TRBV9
TGTGCCAGCAGCGCAAACGGACTAGCGGGATCCTACGAGCAGTACTTC
CASSANGLAGSYEQYF
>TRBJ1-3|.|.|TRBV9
TGTGCCAGCAGCGACCCCGAGGGCCTCTCTGGAAACACCATATATTTT
CASSDPEGLSGNTIYF
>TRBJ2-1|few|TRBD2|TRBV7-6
TGTGCCAGCAGCTTATTGCGGGGGGGCTACAATGAGCAGTTCTTC
CASSLLRGGYNEQFF
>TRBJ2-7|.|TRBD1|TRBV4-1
TGCGCCAGCAGCTTTCGGGACAGGGCACCTTACGAGCAGTACTTC
CASSFRDRAPYEQYF
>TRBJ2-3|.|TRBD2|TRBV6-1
TGTGCCAGCAGTGAGGTAGCGGGAGGGCCGGGCACAGATACGCAGTATTTT
CASSEVAGGPGTDTQYF
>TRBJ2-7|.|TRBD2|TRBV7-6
TGTGCCAGCAGCCTGGAGAGCGGGAAACTGACTTCCTACGAGCAGTACTTC
CASSLESGKLTSYEQYF
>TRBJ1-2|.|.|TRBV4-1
TGCGCCAGCAGCCAAGATAAGCGGGTGGGGCAGAACTATGGCTACACCTTC
CASSQDKRVGQNYGYTF
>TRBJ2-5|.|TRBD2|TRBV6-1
TGTGCCAGCAGTTCCCGCGGGGGGTGGGAGACCCAGTACTTC
CASSSRGGWETQYF
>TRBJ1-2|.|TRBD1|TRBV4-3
TGCGCCAGCAGCCAAGAGACAGGGGGGCACTATGGCTACACCTTC
CASSQETGGHYGYTF
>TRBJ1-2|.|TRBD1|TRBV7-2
TGTGCCAGCAGCTTAACGCTGCGGACAGGGTATGGCTACACCTTC
CASSLTLRTGYGYTF
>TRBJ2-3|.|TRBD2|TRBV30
TGTGCCTTATTGACTAGCGGGAGTCAAGATACGCAGTATTTT
CALLTSGSQDTQYF
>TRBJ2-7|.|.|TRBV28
TGTGCCACCGAAACCGGGATAACCTCCTACGAGCAGTACTTC
CATETGITSYEQYF
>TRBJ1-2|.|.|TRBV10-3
TGTGCCATCAGTGATGGGGGGGCTGGCTATGGCTACACCTTC
CAISDGGAGYGYTF
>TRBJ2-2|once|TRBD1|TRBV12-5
TGTGCTAGTGGGGGGACAGGGGGGCACGGGGAGCTGTTTTTT
CASGGTGGHGELFF
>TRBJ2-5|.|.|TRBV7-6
TGTGCCAGCAGTCCCGGAAGGGACTGGGAAGAGACCCAGTACTTC
CASSPGRDWEETQYF
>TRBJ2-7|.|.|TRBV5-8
TGTGCCAGCTTCGCCCAGCGGGTGAGCTCCTACGAGCAGTACTTC
CASFAQRVSSYEQYF
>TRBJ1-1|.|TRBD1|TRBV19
TGTGCCTCGAACAGGGGAGTGAACACTGAAGCTTTCTTT
CASNRGVNTEAFF
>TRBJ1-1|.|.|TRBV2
TGTGCCTCGCGGGGGAAAATGAACACTGAAGCTTTCTTT
CASRGKMNTEAFF
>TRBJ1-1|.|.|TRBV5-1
TGCGCCAGCAGCTTGGGAGGGCAGAACACTGAAGCTTTCTTT
CASSLGGQNTEAFF
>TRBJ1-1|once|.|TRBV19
TGTGCCAGTAGTATATTTTTCCCGGGGGGCACTGAAGCTTTCTTT
CASSIFFPGGTEAFF
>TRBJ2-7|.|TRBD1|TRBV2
TGTGCCAGCATTTTACAGGGGTCATTGTTCTACGAGCAGTACTTC
CASILQGSLFYEQYF
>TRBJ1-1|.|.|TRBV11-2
TGTGCCAGCAGCTCGGGGGAGGGTATGAACACTGAAGCTTTCTTT
CASSSGEGMNTEAFF
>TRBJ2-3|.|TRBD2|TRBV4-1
TGCGCCAGCAGCCAAGAAAGGACTAGCGGTAGCACAGATACGCAGTATTTT
CASSQERTSGSTDTQYF
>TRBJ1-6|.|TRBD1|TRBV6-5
TGTGCCAGCAGCTTACAGGGGCCGGATTCACCCCTCCACTTT
CASSLQGPDSPLHF
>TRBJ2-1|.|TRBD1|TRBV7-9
TGTGCCAGCAGACAGGGGGCAGGTGAGCAGTTCTTC
CASRQGAGEQFF
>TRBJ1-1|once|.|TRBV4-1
TGCGCCAGCAGCCAAGGACCACAGGGAAACACTGAAGCTTTCTTT
CASSQGPQGNTEAFF
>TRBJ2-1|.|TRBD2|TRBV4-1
TGCGCCAGCAGCCAGACCCTTAGCGGGGTTGAGCAGTTCTTC
CASSQTLSGVEQFF
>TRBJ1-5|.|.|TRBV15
TGTGCCACCAGCAGAGGCCGGAGGGAGCACAATCAGCCCCAGCATTTT
CATSRGRREHNQPQHF
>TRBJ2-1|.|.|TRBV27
TGTGCCAGCAGTGACTTCAGGGACAATGAGCAGTTCTTC
CASSDFRDNEQFF
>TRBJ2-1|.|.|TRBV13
TGTGCCAGCAGCCACAACACCTACAATGAGCAGTTCTTC
CASSHNTYNEQFF
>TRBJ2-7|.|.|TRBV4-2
TGTGCCAGCAGCCAAGGATCGGAGAACTACGAGCAGTACTTC
CASSQGSENYEQYF
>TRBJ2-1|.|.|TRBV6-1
TGTGCCAGCAGTGATTCCGGGTGGCACACACACAATGAGCAGTTCTTC
CASSDSGWHTHNEQFF
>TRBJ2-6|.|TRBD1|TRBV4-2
TGTGCCAGCAGCCAGGCCCCGGGACAGTCCTCTGGGGCCAACGTCCTGACTTTC
CASSQAPGQSSGANVLTF
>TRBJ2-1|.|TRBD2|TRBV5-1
TGCGCCAGCAGCTTGGGACTAGCGCCCTACAATGAGCAGTTCTTC
CASSLGLAPYNEQFF
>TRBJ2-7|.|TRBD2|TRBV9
TGTGCCAGCAGCGCCAGACTAGCGGGAGGCATCGACGAGCAGTACTTC
CASSARLAGGIDEQYF
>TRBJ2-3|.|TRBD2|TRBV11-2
TGTGCCAGCACCCAGGCCGCTAGCGGGGGGGCCAGGGGAGATACGCAGTATTTT
CASTQAASGGARGDTQYF